The 4 T cell receptor beta chains below all came from one sample that was sequenced in a study of T cells in Graves' hyperthyroidism and ophthalmopathy. TCR beta CDR3 regions were amplified from RNA. The HTBI primer set drove a first-round RT-PCR of the TCR CDR3. TCRdb reprocessed the multiplex PCR reads with MiXCR, giving one entry per CDR3 protein. The data contain around 200,000 distinct CDR3 sequences, 15% to 20% of them singletons. Sequenced sample: blood. These receptors all stem from a woman between 45 and 65 years old with Graves' hyperthyroidism.

This clonotype was seen a few times. This chain uses TRBV5-1 with TRBJ2-1; D is perhaps TRBD1 (6 bases). V shed 4 bases and J shed 10 bases, with 12 bases lying between them. The length of the CDR3 is 12 residues. Germline CDR1 is SGHRS and CDR2 is YFSETQ. The CDR3, as DNA: TGCGCCAGCAGCCCACAGGGACGGGAGCAGTTCTTC. Translation: CASSPQGREQFF.

There are many counts of this clonotype. The V gene is TRBV9, the J gene TRBJ2-7; 11 bases match TRBD2. With V trimmed by 0 bases and J by 7 bases, 3 bases remained unmatched. CDR1 and CDR2 from the germline V gene are SGDLS and YYNGEE. This CDR3 has 14 amino acids. The CDR3 nucleotides read TGTGCCAGCAGCGTAGCACTAGCGGGGGAAGAGCAGTACTTC. Protein product: CASSVALAGEEQYF.

This clonotype was counted many times. V and J are TRBV6-1 and TRBJ2-2; 9 nucleotides agree with TRBD2. V lost 5 bases, J lost 6 bases, and 7 bases stayed unmatched. The CDR3 runs 15 residues. From germline, CDR1 is MNHNS and CDR2 SASEGT. This CDR3 is CASSYSGGLAGELFF. The CDR3 DNA reads as TGTGCCAGCAGTTATAGCGGGGGACTCGCCGGGGAGCTGTTTTTT.

In this sample, this clonotype turned up many times. The genes are TRBV7-9 and TRBJ1-4; no definite D call. Trimming took off 4 bases at V and 7 bases at J, with 13 bases between the two ends. The CDR3 is 14 amino acids. Per the germline V gene, CDR1 is SEHNR and CDR2 is FQNEAQ (reference sequence). CDR3 DNA: TGTGCCAGCAGCTCCACGGGCAATTTTGAAAAACTGTTTTTT. It translates to CASSSTGNFEKLFF.